The 5 T cell receptor beta chains below were found in one sample sequenced in a study of tumor and adjacent non-tumor tissue in lung cancer. A modified ARM-PCR protocol with three rounds of nested PCR amplified TCRbeta. MiXCR, run by TCRdb on the multiplex PCR reads, gives a single entry per CDR3 protein. The sample records 110,000 or so distinct CDR3 sequences, approximately 82% being singletons. The template was RNA from unsorted bulk tissue. Sequencing was performed on lung tumor tissue. The receptors were sampled from an older woman with non-small cell lung cancer.

Regarding this clonotype: The junction and the germline gene differ at one end; a read error may be behind it. J is TRBJ2-2 and V is TRBV20-1; 10 nucleotides agree with TRBD2. The CDR3 runs 15 residues. Germline loops: CDR1 DFQATT, CDR2 SNEGSKA (reference sequence). The CDR3 DNA follows: TGCAGTGCTAGGGTCGGGACTAGCGTCACCGGGGAGCTGCTTTTT. Translated: CSARVGTSVTGELLF.

As for this clonotype: One end of the junction varies from germline; a read error may be responsible. The rearrangement uses TRBV12-3 or TRBV12-4 and TRBJ2-3; D possibly corresponds to TRBD1 (5 bases). The CDR3 extends over 16 amino acids. The CDR3 DNA reads TGTGCCAGCAGCTCCGTTTGGACATCAAGCATAGATACGCAGTATTTT. Translation gives CASSSVWTSSIDTQYF.

The genes are TRBV4-3 and TRBJ2-3; 10 nucleotides align to TRBD2. The J segment lost 1 base and the V segment lost 1 base, leaving 5 bases of the junction unmatched. This CDR3 spans 17 amino acids. Germline-derived CDR1 and CDR2 are LGHNA and YSLEER. The CDR3 here is CASSQGFTSGGTDTQYF. The CDR3 DNA reads as TGCGCCAGCAGCCAAGGATTCACTAGCGGGGGCACAGATACGCAGTATTTT.

On this clonotype itself: At one of its ends the junction is not consistent with the germline gene, which may arise from a read error. This sequence joins TRBV5-1 and TRBJ2-5; 10 bases match TRBD1. CDR1 is SGHRS, CDR2 YFSETQ, per germline. CDR3 size: 15 residues. CDR3 amino acids: CTSSSNPGQGETQYF. The CDR3 nucleotides are TGCACCAGCAGCTCTAACCCGGGACAGGGGGAGACCCAGTACTTC.

This chain links TRBV24-1 with TRBJ2-3, with TRBD2 matching 10 bases. V trimming: 3 bases; J trimming: 4 bases; junction bases outside the gene matches: 6. CDR1 is KGHDR, CDR2 SFDVKD, per germline. The CDR3 contains 16 residues. CDR3 loop: CATSDPPAGGPDTQYF. In nucleotides, the CDR3 is TGTGCCACCAGTGATCCGCCAGCGGGGGGGCCAGATACGCAGTATTTT.